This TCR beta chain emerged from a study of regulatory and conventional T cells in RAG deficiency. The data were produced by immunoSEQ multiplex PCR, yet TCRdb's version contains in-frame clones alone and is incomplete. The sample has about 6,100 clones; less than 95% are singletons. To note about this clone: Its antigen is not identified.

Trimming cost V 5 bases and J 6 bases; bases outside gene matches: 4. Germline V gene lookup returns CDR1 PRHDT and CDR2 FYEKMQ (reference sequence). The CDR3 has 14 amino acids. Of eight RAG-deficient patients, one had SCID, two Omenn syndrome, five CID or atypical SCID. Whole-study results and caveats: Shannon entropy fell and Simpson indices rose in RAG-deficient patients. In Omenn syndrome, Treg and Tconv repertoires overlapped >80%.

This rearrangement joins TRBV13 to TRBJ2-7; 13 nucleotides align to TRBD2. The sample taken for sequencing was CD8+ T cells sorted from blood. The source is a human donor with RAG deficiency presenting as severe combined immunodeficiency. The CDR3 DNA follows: TGTGCCAGCAGCGAACTAGCGGGAGGGCCCGAGCAGTACTTC. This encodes CASSELAGGPEQYF.